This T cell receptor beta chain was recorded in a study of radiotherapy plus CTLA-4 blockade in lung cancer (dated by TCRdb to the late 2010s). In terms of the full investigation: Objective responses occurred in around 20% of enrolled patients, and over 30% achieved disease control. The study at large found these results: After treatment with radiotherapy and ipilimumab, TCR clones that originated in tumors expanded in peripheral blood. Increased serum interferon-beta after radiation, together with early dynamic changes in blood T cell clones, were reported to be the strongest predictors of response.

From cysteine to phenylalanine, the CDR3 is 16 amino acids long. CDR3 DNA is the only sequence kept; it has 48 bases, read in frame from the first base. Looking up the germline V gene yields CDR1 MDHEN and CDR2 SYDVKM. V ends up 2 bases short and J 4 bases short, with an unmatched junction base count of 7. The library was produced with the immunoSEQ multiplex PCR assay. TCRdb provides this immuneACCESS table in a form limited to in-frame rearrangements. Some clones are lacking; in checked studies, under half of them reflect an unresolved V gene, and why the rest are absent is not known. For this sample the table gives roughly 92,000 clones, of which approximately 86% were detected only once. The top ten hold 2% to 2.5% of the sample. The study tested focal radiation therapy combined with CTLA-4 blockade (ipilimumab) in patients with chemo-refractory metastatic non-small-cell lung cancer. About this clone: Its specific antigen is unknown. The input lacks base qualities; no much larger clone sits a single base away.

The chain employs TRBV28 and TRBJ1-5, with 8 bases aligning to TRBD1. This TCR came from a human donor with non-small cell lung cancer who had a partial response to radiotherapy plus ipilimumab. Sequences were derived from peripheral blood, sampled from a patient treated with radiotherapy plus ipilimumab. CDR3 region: CASSLIGRGLNQPQHF. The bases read TGTGCCAGCAGTTTAATTGGCAGGGGGCTTAATCAGCCCCAGCATTTT.